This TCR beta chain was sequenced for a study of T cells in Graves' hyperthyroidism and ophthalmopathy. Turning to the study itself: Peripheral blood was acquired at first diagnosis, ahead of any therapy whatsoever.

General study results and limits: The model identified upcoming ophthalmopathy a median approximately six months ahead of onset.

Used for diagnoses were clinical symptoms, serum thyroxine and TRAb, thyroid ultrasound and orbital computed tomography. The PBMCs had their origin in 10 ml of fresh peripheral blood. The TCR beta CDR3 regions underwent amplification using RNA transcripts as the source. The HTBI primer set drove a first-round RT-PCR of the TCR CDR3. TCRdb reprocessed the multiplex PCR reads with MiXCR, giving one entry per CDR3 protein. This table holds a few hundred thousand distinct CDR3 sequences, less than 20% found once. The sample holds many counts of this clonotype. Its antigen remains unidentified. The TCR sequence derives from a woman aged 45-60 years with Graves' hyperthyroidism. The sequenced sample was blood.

CDR3 DNA: TGTGCCAGCAGTTTGGGGACAGGGGGCATTCAGCCCCAGCATTTT. Encoded protein: CASSLGTGGIQPQHF. This sequence joins TRBV12-3 or TRBV12-4 and TRBJ1-5; the match to TRBD1 covers 12 bases. V was pared by 3 bases and J by 6 bases, with 3 bases of the junction left unmatched. This CDR3 has 15 amino acids.